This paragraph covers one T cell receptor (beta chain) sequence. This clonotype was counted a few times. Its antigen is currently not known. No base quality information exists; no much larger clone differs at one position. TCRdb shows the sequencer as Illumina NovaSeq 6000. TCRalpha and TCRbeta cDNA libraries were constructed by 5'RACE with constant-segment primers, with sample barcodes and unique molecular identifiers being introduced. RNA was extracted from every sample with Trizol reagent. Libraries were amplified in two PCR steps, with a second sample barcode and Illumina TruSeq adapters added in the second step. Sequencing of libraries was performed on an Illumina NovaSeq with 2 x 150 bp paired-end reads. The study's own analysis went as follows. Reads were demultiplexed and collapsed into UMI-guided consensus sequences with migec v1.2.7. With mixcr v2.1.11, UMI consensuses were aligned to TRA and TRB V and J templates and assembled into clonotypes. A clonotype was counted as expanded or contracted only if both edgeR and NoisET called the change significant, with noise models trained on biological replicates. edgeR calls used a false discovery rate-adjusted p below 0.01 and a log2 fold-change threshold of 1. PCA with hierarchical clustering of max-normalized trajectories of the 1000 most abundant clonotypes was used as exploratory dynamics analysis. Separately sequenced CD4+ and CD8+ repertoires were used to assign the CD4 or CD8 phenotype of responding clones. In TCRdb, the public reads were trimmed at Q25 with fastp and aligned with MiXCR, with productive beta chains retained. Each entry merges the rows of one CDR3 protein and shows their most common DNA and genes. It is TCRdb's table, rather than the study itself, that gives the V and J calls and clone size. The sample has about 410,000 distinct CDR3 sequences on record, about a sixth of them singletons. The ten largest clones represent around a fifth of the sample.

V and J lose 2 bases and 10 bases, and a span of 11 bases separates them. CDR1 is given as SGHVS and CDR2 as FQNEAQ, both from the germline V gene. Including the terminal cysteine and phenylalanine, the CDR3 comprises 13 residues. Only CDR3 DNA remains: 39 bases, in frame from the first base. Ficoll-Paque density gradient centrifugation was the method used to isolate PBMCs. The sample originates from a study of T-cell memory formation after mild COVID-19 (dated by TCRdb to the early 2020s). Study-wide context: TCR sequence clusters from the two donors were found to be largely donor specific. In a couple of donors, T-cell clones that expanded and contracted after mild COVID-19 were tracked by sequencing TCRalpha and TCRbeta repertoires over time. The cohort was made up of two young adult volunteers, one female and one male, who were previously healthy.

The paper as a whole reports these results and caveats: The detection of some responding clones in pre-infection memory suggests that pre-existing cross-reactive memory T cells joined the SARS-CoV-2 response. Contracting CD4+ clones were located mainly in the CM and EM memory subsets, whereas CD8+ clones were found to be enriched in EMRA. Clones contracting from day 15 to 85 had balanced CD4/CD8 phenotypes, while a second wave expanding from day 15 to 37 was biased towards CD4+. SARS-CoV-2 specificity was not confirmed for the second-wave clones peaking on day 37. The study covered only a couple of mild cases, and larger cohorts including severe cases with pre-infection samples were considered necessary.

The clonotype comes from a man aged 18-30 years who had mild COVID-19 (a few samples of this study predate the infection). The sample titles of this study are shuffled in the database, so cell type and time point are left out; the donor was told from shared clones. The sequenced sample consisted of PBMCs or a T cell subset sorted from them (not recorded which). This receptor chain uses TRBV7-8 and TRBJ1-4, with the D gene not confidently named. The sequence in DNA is TGTGCCAGCAGCTTATACTTAGACGGAAAACTGTTTTTT. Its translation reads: CASSLYLDGKLFF. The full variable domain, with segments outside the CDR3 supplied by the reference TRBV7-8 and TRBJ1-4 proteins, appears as GAGVSQSPRYKVAKRGQDVALRCDPISGHVSLFWYQQALGQGPEFLTYFQNEAQLDKSGLPSDRFFAERPEGSVSTLKIQRTQQEDSAVYLCASSLYLDGKLFFGSGTQLSVL.